Sequencing of this T cell receptor (beta chain) was carried out in a study of blood T cell repertoires in COVID-19. Profiled with immunoSEQ multiplex PCR; TCRdb holds only in-frame clones, not every one. The table lists 200,000 to 250,000 clones, 65% to 90% of them singletons. The ends lost 3 bases at V and 4 bases at J; junction bases unmatched: 6. The CDR3 is made up of 14 amino acids. Germline V gene lookup returns CDR1 DFQATT and CDR2 SNEGSKA (reference sequence). V gene TRBV20-1 combines with J gene TRBJ1-1; 9 bases are a match to TRBD1. The specimen was PBMCs or T cells enriched from blood (not recorded which). The clonotype was recovered from a woman in her 40s with acute COVID-19. DNA of the CDR3: TGCAGTGCTAGTCCTGGGACAGGGACCACTGAAGCTTTCTTT. Protein product: CSASPGTGTTEAFF.